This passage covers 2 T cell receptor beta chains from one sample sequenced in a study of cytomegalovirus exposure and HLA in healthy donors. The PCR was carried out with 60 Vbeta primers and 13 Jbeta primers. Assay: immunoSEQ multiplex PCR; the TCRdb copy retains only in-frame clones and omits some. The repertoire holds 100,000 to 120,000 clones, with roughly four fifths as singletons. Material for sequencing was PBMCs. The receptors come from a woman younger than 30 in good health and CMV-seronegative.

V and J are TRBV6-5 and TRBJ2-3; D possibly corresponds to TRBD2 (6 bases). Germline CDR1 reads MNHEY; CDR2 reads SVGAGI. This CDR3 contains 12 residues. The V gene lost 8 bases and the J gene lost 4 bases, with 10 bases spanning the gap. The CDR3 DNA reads TGTGCCAGCTTCGGGGGTCCAGATACGCAGTATTTT. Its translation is CASFGGPDTQYF.

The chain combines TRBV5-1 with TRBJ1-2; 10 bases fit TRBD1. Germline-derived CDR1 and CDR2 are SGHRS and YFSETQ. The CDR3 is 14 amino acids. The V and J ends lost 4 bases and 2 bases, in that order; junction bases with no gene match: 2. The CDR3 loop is CASSTGQGNYGYTF. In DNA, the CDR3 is TGCGCCAGCAGCACGGGACAGGGGAACTATGGCTACACCTTC.